The sequence of this T cell receptor (beta chain) was determined in a study of blood T cell repertoires in COVID-19. Study summary: COVID-19 samples, acute and convalescent, were from the United States, Italy and Spain. From T cells, B-cell-depleted T cells, or PBMCs came the material, which was cDNA or gDNA.

In germline, CDR1 is LNHDA, CDR2 SQIVND (reference sequence). The CDR3 runs to 15 residues. After removal of 6 bases from V and 7 bases from J, the junction contained 10 bases not matched to a gene. Methods used by the authors: Amplifying reference gene primers gave estimates of nucleated cell counts. The data were produced by immunoSEQ multiplex PCR, yet TCRdb's version contains in-frame clones alone and is incomplete. D and trimming were read from the DNA, whereas the V and J calls and clone size are those reported in that table. The sample lists about 190,000 clones, around 87% occurring once. The source material was peripheral blood. This clonotype was obtained from a man in his forties or fifties with acute or convalescent COVID-19. The gene calls are TRBV19 and TRBJ2-4; TRBD1 matches at 9 bases. CDR3 amino acids: CASRHPTGGANIQYF. The CDR3 DNA follows: TGTGCCAGTAGACACCCTACAGGGGGCGCGAACATTCAGTACTTC.